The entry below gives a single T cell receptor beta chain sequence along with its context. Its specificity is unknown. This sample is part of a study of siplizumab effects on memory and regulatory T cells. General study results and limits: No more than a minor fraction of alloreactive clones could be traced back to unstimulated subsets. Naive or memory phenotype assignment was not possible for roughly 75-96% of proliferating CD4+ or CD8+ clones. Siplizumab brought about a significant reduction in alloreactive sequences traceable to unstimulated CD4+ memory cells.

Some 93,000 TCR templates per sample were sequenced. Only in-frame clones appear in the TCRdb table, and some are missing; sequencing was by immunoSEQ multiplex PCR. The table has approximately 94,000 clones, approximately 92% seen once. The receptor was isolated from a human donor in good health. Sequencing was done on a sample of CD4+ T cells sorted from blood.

CDR3: CASSSPGPQQETQYF. The CDR3 DNA reads TGTGCCAGCAGCTCCCCGGGACCGCAACAAGAGACCCAGTACTTC. This sequence joins TRBV7-2 and TRBJ2-5; either TRBD1 or TRBD2 may fit D (5 bases each). Germline V gene data show CDR1 as SGHTA and CDR2 as FQGNSA. This CDR3 region has 15 residues. Between the trimmed V and J ends, which lost 4 bases and 2 bases, there was a span of 14 bases.